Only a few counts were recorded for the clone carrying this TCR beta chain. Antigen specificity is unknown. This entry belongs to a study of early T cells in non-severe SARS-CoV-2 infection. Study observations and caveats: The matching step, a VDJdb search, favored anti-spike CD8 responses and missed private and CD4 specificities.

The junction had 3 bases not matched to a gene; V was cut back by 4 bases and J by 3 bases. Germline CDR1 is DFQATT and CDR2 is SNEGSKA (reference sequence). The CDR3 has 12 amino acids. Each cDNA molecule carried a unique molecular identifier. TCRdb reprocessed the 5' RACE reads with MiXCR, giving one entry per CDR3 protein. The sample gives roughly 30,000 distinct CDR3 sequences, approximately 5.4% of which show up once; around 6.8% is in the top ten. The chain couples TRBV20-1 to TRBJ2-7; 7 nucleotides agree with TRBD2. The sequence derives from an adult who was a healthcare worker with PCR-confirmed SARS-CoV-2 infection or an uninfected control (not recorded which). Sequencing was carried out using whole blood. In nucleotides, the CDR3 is TGCAGTGCTACCCGGGACTACTACGAGCAGTACTTC. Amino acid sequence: CSATRDYYEQYF.